This T cell receptor beta chain was obtained from a study of prognosis after radiotherapy for stage I lung cancer. The V end lost 3 bases, the J end lost 1 base, and 15 bases lay between the germline ends. CDR1 and CDR2 (germline): MNHGY, SVAAGI. CDR3 length equals 16 residues. The table lists this clonotype with many counts. Multiplex PCR in two rounds served to amplify TCR beta CDR3 from genomic DNA. First-round PCR used primers specific to each TRBV and TRBJ gene. MiXCR, applied by TCRdb to the multiplex PCR reads, yields one record per CDR3 protein. The table has 45,000 to 70,000 distinct CDR3 sequences, approximately 26% seen once.

This specimen was PBMCs, taken before or after stereotactic body radiation therapy (not recorded which). The chain uses TRBV6-9 and TRBJ1-1; D remains ambiguous. The source is a donor of 50 years or more with non-small cell lung cancer. The CDR3 DNA sequence: TGTGCCAGCAGTTACGTAGGCGGCAGGAGGAACACTGAAGCTTTCTTT. The encoded protein is CASSYVGGRRNTEAFF.